This T cell receptor (beta chain) was documented in a study of T-cell reconstitution after alpha-beta-depleted transplantation in children. Study conclusions and caveats: There were some patients whose high TCRbeta diversity at day 60 came from surviving recipient T cells and thymic progenitors. Expanded graft clones, several hundred of them, were reportedly the source of alpha-beta T cells about two months after transplant. A year had passed since transplant, and T-cell counts and diversity by then came mostly from newly produced T cells.

This sample's TCRbeta library carried unique molecular identifier barcodes. Via MiXCR, TCRdb re-called the PCR reads, giving one row per CDR3 protein. This sample yields hundreds of thousands of distinct CDR3 sequences, of which approximately 12% are seen a single time; 2% to 2.5% belongs to the top ten. After removal of 5 bases from V and 8 bases from J, the junction contained 11 bases not matched to a gene. The CDR3 length is 14 residues. Germline CDR1 is MDHEN and CDR2 is SYDVKM. In the case of this clonotype: Its antigen is unknown.

The chain has TRBV28 and TRBJ2-5; 7 nucleotides agree with TRBD2. The sequence derives from a male patient aged 10 to 17 who had a stem cell transplant for acute myeloid leukemia, so the T cells may come from the graft donor. Sequenced here: PBMCs, mostly from graft donor cells, sampled 360 days after TCRalphabeta/CD19-depleted stem cell transplant. The DNA for the CDR3 is TGTGCCAGCAGTCTTACGGGCGGGAGTCCAACCCAGTACTTC. This gives the protein CASSLTGGSPTQYF.